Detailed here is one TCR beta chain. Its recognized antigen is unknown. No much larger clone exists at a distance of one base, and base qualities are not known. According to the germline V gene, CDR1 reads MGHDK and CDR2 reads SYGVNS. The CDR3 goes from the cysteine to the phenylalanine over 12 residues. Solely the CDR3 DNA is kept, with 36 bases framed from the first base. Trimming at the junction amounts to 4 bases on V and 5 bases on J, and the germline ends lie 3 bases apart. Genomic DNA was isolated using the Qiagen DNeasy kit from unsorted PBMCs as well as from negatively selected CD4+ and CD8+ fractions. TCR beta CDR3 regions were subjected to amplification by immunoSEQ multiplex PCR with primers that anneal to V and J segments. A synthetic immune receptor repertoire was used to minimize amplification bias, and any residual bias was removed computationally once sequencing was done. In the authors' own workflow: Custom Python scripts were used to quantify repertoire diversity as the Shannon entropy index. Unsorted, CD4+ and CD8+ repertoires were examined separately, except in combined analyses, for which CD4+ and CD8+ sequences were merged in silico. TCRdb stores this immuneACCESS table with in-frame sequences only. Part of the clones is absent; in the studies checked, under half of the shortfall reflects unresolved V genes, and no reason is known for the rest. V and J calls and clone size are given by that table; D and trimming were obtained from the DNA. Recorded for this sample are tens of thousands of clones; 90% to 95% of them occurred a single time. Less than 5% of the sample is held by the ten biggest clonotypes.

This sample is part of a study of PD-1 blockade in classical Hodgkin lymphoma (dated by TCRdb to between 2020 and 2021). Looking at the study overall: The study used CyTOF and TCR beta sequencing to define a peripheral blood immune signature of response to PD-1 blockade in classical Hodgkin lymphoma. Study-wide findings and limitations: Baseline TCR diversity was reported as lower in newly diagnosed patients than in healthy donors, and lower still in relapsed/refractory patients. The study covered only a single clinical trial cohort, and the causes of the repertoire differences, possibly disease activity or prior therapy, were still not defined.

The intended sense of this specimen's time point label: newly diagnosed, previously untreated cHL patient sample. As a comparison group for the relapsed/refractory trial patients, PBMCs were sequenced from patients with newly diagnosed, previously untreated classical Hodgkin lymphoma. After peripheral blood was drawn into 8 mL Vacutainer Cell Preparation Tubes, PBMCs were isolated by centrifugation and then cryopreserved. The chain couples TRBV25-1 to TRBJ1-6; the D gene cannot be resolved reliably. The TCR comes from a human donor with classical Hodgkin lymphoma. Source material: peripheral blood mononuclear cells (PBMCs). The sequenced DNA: TGTGCCAGCAGTGGCCATAATTCACCCCTCCACTTT. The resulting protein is CASSGHNSPLHF.